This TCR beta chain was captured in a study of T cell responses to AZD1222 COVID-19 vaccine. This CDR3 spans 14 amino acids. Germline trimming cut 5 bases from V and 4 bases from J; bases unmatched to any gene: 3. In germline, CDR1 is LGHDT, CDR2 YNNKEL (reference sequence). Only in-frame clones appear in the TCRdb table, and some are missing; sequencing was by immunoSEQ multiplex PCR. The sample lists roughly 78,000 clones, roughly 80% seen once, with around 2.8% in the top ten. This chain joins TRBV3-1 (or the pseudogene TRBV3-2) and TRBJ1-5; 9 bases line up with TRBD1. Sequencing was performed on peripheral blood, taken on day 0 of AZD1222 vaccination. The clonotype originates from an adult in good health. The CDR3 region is CASSTGTGNQPQHF. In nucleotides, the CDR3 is TGTGCCAGCAGCACCGGGACAGGGAATCAGCCCCAGCATTTT.